Each of the 23 T cell receptor beta chains below was sequenced from the same sample in a study of T-cell memory formation after mild COVID-19. TCRdb reprocessed the 5' RACE reads with MiXCR, giving one entry per CDR3 protein. The table includes 270,000 or so distinct CDR3 sequences, 15% to 20% detected once. The sequenced sample consisted of PBMCs or a T cell subset sorted from them (not recorded which). Every receptor here comes from a man aged 18 to 29 who had mild COVID-19 (a few samples of this study predate the infection). Cell type and time point are not known.

This clonotype occurred many times. The rearrangement joins TRBV19 to TRBJ1-5, with 8 bases aligning to TRBD1. The CDR3 is 16 residues long. V lost 8 bases to trimming and J lost 2 bases; unmatched junction nucleotides: 11. Germline CDR1 LNHDA, CDR2 SQIVND (reference sequence). DNA for the CDR3: TGTGCCAGTGACAGGGGCTCCGGACGGGGCAATCAGCCCCAGCATTTT. Residues: CASDRGSGRGNQPQHF.

This rearrangement joins TRBV5-1 to TRBJ1-2; no clear D. CDR1 is SGHRS, CDR2 YFSETQ, per germline. The CDR3 is made up of 14 amino acids. With 1 base removed from V and 2 bases from J, the gap between germline ends came to 9 bases. The CDR3 loop reads CASSLREANYGYTF. Here the CDR3 DNA reads TGCGCCAGCAGCTTGCGGGAGGCCAACTATGGCTACACCTTC.

This clonotype was seen a handful of times. This rearrangement joins TRBV4-2 to TRBJ2-3, with a possible D match to TRBD2 (5 bases). Germline V CDR1 and CDR2: LGHNA, YNFKEQ. CDR3 length: 15 amino acids. The V end was cut by 0 bases, the J end by 1 base, with 8 bases between. The CDR3 protein is CASSQDGLGTDTQYF. The CDR3 DNA reads as TGTGCCAGCAGCCAAGATGGACTCGGCACAGATACGCAGTATTTT.

This clonotype was seen a few times. V is TRBV7-2 and J is TRBJ2-2; 7 nucleotides match TRBD1. Germline V lookup: CDR1 SGHTA, CDR2 FQGNSA. The trim removed 6 bases at V and 8 bases at J, leaving 12 bases unmatched. The CDR3 loop spans 15 amino acids. The CDR3 nucleotides are TGTGCCAGCAGTCTTGGGTCAGGGGGAGCTGGGGAGCTGTTTTTT. Its translation is CASSLGSGGAGELFF. The full variable domain, with the rest looked up from reference TRBV7-2 and TRBJ2-2, is GAGVSQSPSNKVTEKGKDVELRCDPISGHTALYWYRQSLGQGLEFLIYFQGNSAPDKSGLPSDRFSAERTGGSVSTLTIQRTQQEDSAVYLCASSLGSGGAGELFFGEGSRLTVL.

V and J are TRBV6-5 and TRBJ2-1; 11 nucleotides line up with TRBD2. CDR3 length: 16 residues. The junction had 10 bases not matched to a gene; V was cut back by 5 bases and J by 7 bases. Germline V gene sequence: CDR1 MNHEY, CDR2 SVGAGI. The CDR3 region has the DNA TGTGCCAGCAGTCCCGCCGGGACTAGCGGCGTGAATGAGCAGTTCTTC. Its protein product is CASSPAGTSGVNEQFF.

The chain links TRBV29-1 to TRBJ1-2; 10 bases match TRBD1. This CDR3 spans 13 amino acids. J was trimmed by 4 bases and V by 6 bases; bases with no gene match: 5. Germline V gives CDR1 SQVTM, CDR2 ANQGSEA. CDR3 DNA: TGCAGCGTAGCCTGGACAGGGGGCTATGGCTACACCTTC. It codes for CSVAWTGGYGYTF.

This clonotype was observed a handful of times. V and J are TRBV4-3 and TRBJ2-3; D is unclear. The CDR3 spans 14 residues. The V gene's germline CDR1 is LGHNA and CDR2 YSLEER. Trimming removed 0 bases from V and 2 bases from J, with 6 bases in between. The CDR3 reads CASSQDAATDTQYF. The CDR3 DNA reads TGCGCCAGCAGCCAAGATGCAGCCACAGATACGCAGTATTTT.

V usage is TRBV3-1 and J usage is TRBJ2-4; possibly TRBD2 for D (6 bases). Trimming left V 1 base short and J 5 bases short, with 9 bases between. The germline V gene encodes CDR1 LGHDT and CDR2 YNNKEL (reference sequence). The CDR3 is 14 amino acids. CDR3 amino acids: CASSQVSSENIQYF. In DNA form, the CDR3 reads TGTGCCAGCAGCCAAGTGTCTAGCGAAAACATTCAGTACTTC.

Only a few counts were recorded for this clonotype. The V and J genes are TRBV14 and TRBJ2-3; D gene uncertain. The V gene's germline CDR1 is SGHDN and CDR2 FVKESK. There are 16 residues in the CDR3. V was cut by 4 bases and J by 1 base, with 15 bases left in between. The CDR3 region is CASSPQLVAGTDTQYF. The CDR3 bases are TGTGCCAGCAGCCCCCAACTGGTGGCGGGCACAGATACGCAGTATTTT. Full variable domain (rest looked up from reference TRBV14 and TRBJ2-3): EAGVTQFPSHSVIEKGQTVTLRCDPISGHDNLYWYRRVMGKEIKFLLHFVKESKQDESGMPNNRFLAERTGGTYSTLKVQPAELEDSGVYFCASSPQLVAGTDTQYFGPGTRLTVL.

The gene calls are TRBV7-9 and TRBJ2-7, with D possibly matching TRBD2 (5 bases). CDR1 and CDR2 (germline): SEHNR, FQNEAQ (reference sequence). The CDR3 contains 15 residues. The V end lost 5 bases, the J end lost 7 bases, and 21 bases lay between the germline ends. CDR3 loop: CASSRRRTGSFEQYF. CDR3 in DNA: TGTGCCAGCAGCAGACGTCGTACGGGATCGTTTGAGCAGTACTTC. Based on the CDR3 plus reference TRBV7-9 and TRBJ2-7, the full variable domain is DTGVSQNPRHKITKRGQNVTFRCDPISEHNRLYWYRQTLGQGPEFLTYFQNEAQLEKSRLLSDRFSAERPKGSFSTLEIQRTEQGDSAMYLCASSRRRTGSFEQYFGPGTRLTVT.

This clonotype was observed a few times. This chain links TRBV5-4 with TRBJ1-3, with 7 positions matching TRBD1. This CDR3 has 16 amino acids. Germline loops: CDR1 SGHNT, CDR2 YYREEE (reference sequence). With 0 bases clipped from V and 8 bases from J, the junction kept 11 bases outside the gene matches. This CDR3 is CASSLAGGQTRHTIYF. The CDR3 nucleotides read TGTGCCAGCAGCTTGGCCGGGGGACAGACGCGGCACACCATATATTTT.

This clonotype was recorded a few times. This rearrangement joins TRBV7-2 to TRBJ1-1; a weak D match, TRBD1 (6 bases). Deletions cut 1 base from V and 7 bases from J, with 13 bases between. Per germline, CDR1 SGHTA and CDR2 FQGNSA. The CDR3 loop spans 14 amino acids. DNA for the CDR3: TGTGCCAGCAGCTTAGACGGGGGCGCAGGTGAAGCTTTCTTT. Translation gives CASSLDGGAGEAFF.

This clonotype appeared a few times. This chain links TRBV5-1 with TRBJ2-1; 7 bases are a match to TRBD1. Germline-derived CDR1 and CDR2 are SGHRS and YFSETQ. V lost 2 bases, J lost 6 bases, and 8 bases stayed unmatched. This CDR3 has 15 residues. The chain's CDR3 is CASSLGDSVANEQFF. The CDR3 DNA is TGCGCCAGCAGCTTAGGGGACAGTGTGGCCAATGAGCAGTTCTTC.

The V call is TRBV5-5, the J call TRBJ2-1; TRBD2 is a possible D gene (7 bases). V was cut by 2 bases and J by 4 bases, with 13 bases left in between. CDR1 SGHKS and CDR2 YYEKEE come from the germline V gene (reference sequence). The CDR3 runs 15 residues. DNA for the CDR3: TGTGCCAGCAGCTTTGTGCGGGGGCCATACAATGAGCAGTTCTTC. Translated: CASSFVRGPYNEQFF.

This chain connects TRBV11-2 to TRBJ1-1; 7 bases agree with TRBD1. Germline V gives CDR1 SGHAT, CDR2 FQNNGV. The length of the CDR3 is 14 residues. Trimming cost V 5 bases and J 4 bases; bases outside gene matches: 7. CDR3 protein: CASSPTGVGTEAFF. The CDR3 DNA is TGTGCCAGCAGCCCCACAGGGGTGGGCACTGAAGCTTTCTTT.

V gene TRBV6-5 combines with J gene TRBJ2-7, with a weak D call TRBD2 (6 bases). The CDR3 consists of 15 residues. The germline V gene has CDR1 MNHEY and CDR2 SVGAGI. With 6 bases removed from V and 4 bases from J, the gap between germline ends came to 19 bases. CDR3 bases: TGTGCCAGCAGCCCGGAACTAGCCCCCGTTTACGAGCAGTACGTC. Amino acid sequence: CASSPELAPVYEQYV.

This clonotype was counted between two and nine times. V gene TRBV4-1 combines with J gene TRBJ2-5; the D call may be TRBD1 or TRBD2 (5 bases each). There are 13 residues in the CDR3. Germline assignment: CDR1 MGHRA and CDR2 YSYEKL. Trimming left V 2 bases short and J 5 bases short, with 9 bases between. The CDR3 coding sequence is TGCGCCAGCAGCCAACCCGGGGCGGAGACCCAGTACTTC. It is translated as CASSQPGAETQYF.

This sequence joins TRBV19 and TRBJ2-1; the D is unclear. Germline loops: CDR1 LNHDA, CDR2 SQIVND (reference sequence). Trimming cost V 8 bases and J 6 bases, with 11 bases left between them. This CDR3 comprises 12 residues. The CDR3 DNA reads as TGTGCCAGTCAGGCGGTCCTCAATGAGCAGTTCTTC. Translating it yields CASQAVLNEQFF.

The chain uses TRBV3-1 and TRBJ2-1; D tentatively fits TRBD1 or TRBD2 (5 bases each). Trimming shortened V by 7 bases and J by 5 bases, and 12 bases separated the two germline ends. Germline V lookup: CDR1 LGHDT, CDR2 YNNKEL (reference sequence). This CDR3 contains 13 residues. This chain's CDR3 is CASTGDGNNEQFF. The CDR3 nucleotides read TGTGCCAGCACCGGGGACGGAAACAATGAGCAGTTCTTC.

The chain couples TRBV20-1 to TRBJ2-1; perhaps TRBD2 as D (7 bases). Germline CDR1 DFQATT, CDR2 SNEGSKA (reference sequence). Trimming cost V 3 bases and J 4 bases, with 25 bases left between them. The CDR3 covers 18 residues. DNA for the CDR3: TGCAGTGCTAGTAGGTTGGGGGGGCCAGTCTCTTCTTACAATGAGCAGTTCTTC. This gives the protein CSASRLGGPVSSYNEQFF.

The V call is TRBV4-2, the J call TRBJ2-2; 8 nucleotides match TRBD1. CDR3 length: 15 amino acids. The V and J ends lost 7 bases and 5 bases, in that order; junction bases with no gene match: 9. CDR1 and CDR2 from the germline V gene are LGHNA and YNFKEQ. CDR3 bases: TGTGCCAGCACCAACTCCGGGACAGGTACCGGGGAGCTGTTTTTT. Protein product: CASTNSGTGTGELFF.

This clonotype was detected ten times or more. V is TRBV20-1 and J is TRBJ1-2, with TRBD1 identical over 9 bases. The CDR3 has 14 residues. The trim removed 6 bases at V and 4 bases at J, leaving 9 bases unmatched. Germline loops: CDR1 DFQATT, CDR2 SNEGSKA (reference sequence). This CDR3 is CSARTGAPSYGYTF. For the CDR3, the DNA is TGCAGTGCCCGGACAGGGGCCCCCTCCTATGGCTACACCTTC.

This clonotype was counted only a few times. The chain joins TRBV14 to TRBJ2-7; no clear D. V lost 4 bases, J lost 1 base, and 17 bases lay in between. The CDR3 is 16 residues long. CDR1 is SGHDN and CDR2 is FVKESK in the germline V gene. The DNA for the CDR3 is TGTGCCAGCAGCCCCACCGCAGGTATTTTTTCCTACGAGCAGTACTTC. Its protein product is CASSPTAGIFSYEQYF.